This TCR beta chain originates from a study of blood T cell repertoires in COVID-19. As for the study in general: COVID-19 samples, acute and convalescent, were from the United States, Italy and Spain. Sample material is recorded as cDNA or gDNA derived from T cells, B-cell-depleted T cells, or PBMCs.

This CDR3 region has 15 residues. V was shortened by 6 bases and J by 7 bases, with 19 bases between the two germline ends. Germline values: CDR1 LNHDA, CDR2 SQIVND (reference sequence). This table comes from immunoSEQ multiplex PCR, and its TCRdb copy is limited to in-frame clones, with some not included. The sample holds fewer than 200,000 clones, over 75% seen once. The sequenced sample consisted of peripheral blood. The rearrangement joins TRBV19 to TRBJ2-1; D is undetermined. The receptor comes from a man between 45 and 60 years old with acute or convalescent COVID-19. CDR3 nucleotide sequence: TGTGCCAGTAGCCTATTAGTCGGAGATTGGAATGAGCAGTTCTTC. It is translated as CASSLLVGDWNEQFF.